Shown below are 8 T cell receptor beta chains from a single sample sequenced in a study of blood T cells in healthy people across ages. With a J-beta primer mix and a sample-barcoded 5' primer, a second PCR ran about 7 to 12 cycles. MiXCR, applied by TCRdb to the 5' RACE reads, yields one record per CDR3 protein. The sample has fewer than 800,000 distinct CDR3 sequences, about 30% seen once. Specimen: blood. Source of these receptors: an elderly woman in good health.

The chain employs TRBV20-1 and TRBJ2-4; tentatively, D is TRBD1 (5 bases). With 6 bases removed from V and 0 bases from J, the gap between germline ends came to 12 bases. The CDR3 sequence is 14 residues long. Per germline, CDR1 DFQATT and CDR2 SNEGSKA (reference sequence). This CDR3 reads CSAPEGVAKNIQYF. Here the CDR3 DNA reads TGCAGTGCCCCAGAAGGGGTAGCCAAAAACATTCAGTACTTC.

The rearrangement joins TRBV23-1 to TRBJ2-1, with D possibly matching TRBD2 (5 bases). TRBV23-1 qualifies as an ORF whose function is uncertain. Deletions cut 1 base from V and 3 bases from J, with 13 bases between. CDR3 size: 16 residues. The CDR3 coding sequence is TGCGCCAGCAGTCAATTCTACCGGGGTGGCTACAATGAGCAGTTCTTC. Its translation is CASSQFYRGGYNEQFF.

V usage is TRBV7-9 and J usage is TRBJ1-1, with D uncertain. Germline V CDR1 and CDR2: SEHNR, FQNEAQ (reference sequence). The CDR3 covers 14 residues. The V gene lost 7 bases and the J gene lost 3 bases, with 15 bases spanning the gap. The CDR3 is CASNQALGYTEAFF. CDR3 nucleotides: TGTGCCAGCAACCAGGCCCTGGGGTACACTGAAGCTTTCTTT.

To note about this clonotype: One base away lies a much larger clone, so this may be a sequencing read error. This sequence joins TRBV11-2 and TRBJ2-5, with D possibly being TRBD1 or TRBD2 (5 bases each). In germline, CDR1 is SGHAT, CDR2 FQNNGV. The CDR3 sequence is 16 residues long. Trimming cost V 4 bases and J 1 base, with 16 bases left between them. DNA of the CDR3: TGTGCCAGCAGCTGGAACCGAGACGGGGCCCAAGAGACCCAGTACTTC. It is translated as CASSWNRDGAQETQYF.

The chain recombines TRBV30 with TRBJ1-5; TRBD1 matches 9 bases. The CDR3 contains 15 residues. The V segment lost 1 base and the J segment 4 bases; nucleotides outside the gene matches: 5. Germline values: CDR1 GTSNPN, CDR2 SVGIG (reference sequence). The CDR3 DNA sequence: TGTGCCTGGAGTGGTGGACAGGGGCGAAATCAGCCCCAGCATTTT. Translated, it gives CAWSGGQGRNQPQHF.

The J gene is TRBJ1-4, the V gene TRBV7-8, with 9 bases identical to TRBD1. The CDR3 spans 17 residues. Trimming at V came to 5 bases and at J to 8 bases, leaving 15 bases not matched to a gene. CDR1 and CDR2 (germline): SGHVS, FQNEAQ. CDR3 in DNA: TGTGCCAGCAGCCCGGGGACAGGGATGGGAAGGAGGGAAAAACTGTTTTTT. This gives the protein CASSPGTGMGRREKLFF.

In its sample, this clonotype was seen many times. The J gene is TRBJ2-3, the V gene TRBV20-1; maybe TRBD1 (6 bases). Trimming shortened V by 3 bases and J by 2 bases, and 15 bases separated the two germline ends. Germline CDR1 and CDR2: DFQATT and SNEGSKA (reference sequence). The CDR3 totals 15 residues. CDR3: CSASSITGNTDTQYF. The CDR3 DNA sequence: TGCAGTGCTAGCTCCATAACAGGGAACACAGATACGCAGTATTTT.

Of note for this clonotype: Because it lacks the conserved phenylalanine or tryptophan at the end, this CDR3 is likely a read error. The chain combines TRBV5-5 with TRBJ2-2, with 8 bases identical to TRBD1. V was clipped by 3 bases and J by 7 bases; unmatched bases: 11. The CDR3 is made up of 16 amino acids. CDR1 and CDR2 (germline): SGHKS, YYEKEE (reference sequence). This chain's CDR3 is CASSSVPTGASGELFV. The CDR3 DNA sequence: TGTGCCAGCAGCTCCGTCCCGACAGGGGCCAGCGGGGAGCTGTTTGTT.